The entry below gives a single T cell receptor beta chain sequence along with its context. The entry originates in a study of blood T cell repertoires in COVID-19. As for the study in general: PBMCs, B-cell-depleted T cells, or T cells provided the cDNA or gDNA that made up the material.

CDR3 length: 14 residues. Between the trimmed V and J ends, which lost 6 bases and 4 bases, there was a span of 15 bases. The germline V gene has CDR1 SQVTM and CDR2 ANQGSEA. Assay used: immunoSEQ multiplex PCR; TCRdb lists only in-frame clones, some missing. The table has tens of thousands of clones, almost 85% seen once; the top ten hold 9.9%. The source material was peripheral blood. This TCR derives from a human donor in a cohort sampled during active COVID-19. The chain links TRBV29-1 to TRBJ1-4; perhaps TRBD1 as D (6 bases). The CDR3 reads CSVISQGVNEKLFF. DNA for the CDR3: TGCAGCGTAATCTCACAGGGTGTTAATGAAAAACTGTTTTTT.